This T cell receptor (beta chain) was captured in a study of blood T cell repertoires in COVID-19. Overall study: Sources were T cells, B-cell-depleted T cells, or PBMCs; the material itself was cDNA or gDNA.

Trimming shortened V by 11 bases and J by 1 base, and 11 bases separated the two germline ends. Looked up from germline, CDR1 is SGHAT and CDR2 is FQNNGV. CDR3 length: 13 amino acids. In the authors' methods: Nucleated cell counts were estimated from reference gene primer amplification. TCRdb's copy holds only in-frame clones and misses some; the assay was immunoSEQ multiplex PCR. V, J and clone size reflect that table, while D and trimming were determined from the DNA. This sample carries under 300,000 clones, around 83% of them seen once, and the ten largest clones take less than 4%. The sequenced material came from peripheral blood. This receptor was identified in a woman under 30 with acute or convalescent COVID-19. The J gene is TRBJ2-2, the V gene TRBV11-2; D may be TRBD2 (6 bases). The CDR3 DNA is TGTGCCGCTTATAGCGGGAACACCGGGGAGCTGTTTTTT. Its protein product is CAAYSGNTGELFF. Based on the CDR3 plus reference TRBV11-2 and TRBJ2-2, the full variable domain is EAGVAQSPRYKIIEKRQSVAFWCNPISGHATLYWYQQILGQGPKLLIQFQNNGVVDDSQLPKDRFSAERLKGVDSTLKIQPAKLEDSAVYLCAAYSGNTGELFFGEGSRLTVL.